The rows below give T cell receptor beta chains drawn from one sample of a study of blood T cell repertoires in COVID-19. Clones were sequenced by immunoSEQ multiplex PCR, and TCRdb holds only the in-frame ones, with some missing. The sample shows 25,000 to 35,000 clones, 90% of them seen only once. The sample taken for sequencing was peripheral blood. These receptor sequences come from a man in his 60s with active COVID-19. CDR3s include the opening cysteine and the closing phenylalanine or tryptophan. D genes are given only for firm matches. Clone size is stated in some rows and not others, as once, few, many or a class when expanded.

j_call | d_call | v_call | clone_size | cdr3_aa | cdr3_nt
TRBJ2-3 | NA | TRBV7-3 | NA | CASSSSARGGGATPSSTDTQYF | TGTGCCAGCAGCTCCTCCGCCCGAGGCGGGGGCGCAACCCCCTCTAGCACAGATACGCAGTATTTT
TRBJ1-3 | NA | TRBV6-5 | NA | CASSLTGGNTIYF | TGTGCCAGCAGCCTGACAGGCGGAAACACCATATATTTT
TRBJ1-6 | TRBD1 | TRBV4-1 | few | CASSRGQGVNSPLHF | TGCGCCAGCAGCCGCGGACAGGGCGTGAATTCACCCCTCCACTTT
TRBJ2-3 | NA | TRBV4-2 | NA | CASSQESGRDTQYF | TGTGCCAGCAGCCAAGAGAGCGGCCGGGATACGCAGTATTTT
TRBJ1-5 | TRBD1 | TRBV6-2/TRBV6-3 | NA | CASSYLSGGDQPQHF | TGTGCCAGCAGTTACTTGTCAGGGGGAGACCAGCCCCAGCATTTT
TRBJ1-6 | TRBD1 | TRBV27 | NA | CASRGTGASSPLHF | TGTGCCAGCAGGGGGACAGGGGCAAGCTCACCCCTCCACTTT
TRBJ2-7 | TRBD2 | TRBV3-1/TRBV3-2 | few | CASSRTSGGDEQYF | TGTGCCAGCAGCCGGACTAGCGGGGGAGACGAGCAGTACTTC
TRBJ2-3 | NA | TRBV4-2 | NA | CASSQDTGMYTQYF | TGTGCCAGCAGCCAAGATACCGGGATGTATACGCAGTATTTT
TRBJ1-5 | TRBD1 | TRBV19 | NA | CASNRGDNQPQHF | TGTGCCAGTAACAGGGGAGACAATCAGCCCCAGCATTTT
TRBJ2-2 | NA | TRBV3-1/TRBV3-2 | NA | CASSPGTGELFF | TGTGCCAGCAGCCCGGGAACCGGGGAGCTGTTTTTT